This TCR beta chain was sequenced during a study of OX40 agonist ivuxolimab in advanced cancers. Some background on the complete study: Ivuxolimab was an agonistic, fully human IgG2 monoclonal antibody directed against OX40 (CD134), a costimulatory receptor. Intravenous ivuxolimab was administered to patients every 2 weeks at six dose levels: 0.01, 0.1, 0.3, 1.5, 3 and 10 mg/kg. Of the roughly 51 dose-escalation patients, hepatocellular carcinoma was present in about 20, melanoma in approximately 15, renal cell carcinoma in 9 and head and neck cancer in 9. The dose-escalation cohort was roughly 80% male with a mean age of about 58 years, ranging from roughly 20 to 80. Patients were allowed to have had prior anti-PD-1, anti-PD-L1 or anti-CTLA-4 therapy, and around two fifths of the dose-escalation patients had been treated with checkpoint inhibitors. Partial responses occurred in three dose-escalation patients, of whom one had hepatocellular carcinoma and two had cutaneous melanoma. Peripheral TCRbeta sequencing aimed to test whether ivuxolimab altered TCR sequence diversity and caused clonal T-cell expansion. The paper covers the monotherapy dose-escalation part of the phase I ivuxolimab trial, which included N of about 56 patients.

Overall results and qualifications from the work: On average, CD8+ T cells showed more expanded clones than CD4+ T cells after ivuxolimab. Low levels of normalized T-cell clonal expansion were also seen in some patients who did not respond. At doses of 0.1 to 3.0 mg/kg, clonal expansion of both CD4+ and CD8+ T cells in blood was seen between baseline and week 6. Partial responders in the 0.1-3.0 mg/kg groups had among the lowest normalized peripheral clonal expansion, especially among CD8+ T cells. Which antigens the clonally expanded peripheral T cells were specific for was not determined.

The CDR3 contains 15 residues, cysteine and phenylalanine counted. Here the CDR3 DNA is all that survives: 45 bases in frame from base 1. CDR1 and CDR2, looked up from the germline V gene, are SGHAT and FQNNGV. Deletion took 5 bases off V and 8 bases off J, with a span of 21 bases between the germline ends. Patients with a history of autoimmune disease or receiving systemic immunosuppression were excluded from the trial. Peripheral blood for TCR sequencing was drawn from every dose cohort at baseline, at cycle 4 day 1 and at cycle 7 day 1. The samples were taken from a phase I, first-in-human, multicenter, open-label dose-escalation trial of ivuxolimab. Adults with locally advanced or metastatic melanoma, renal cell carcinoma, hepatocellular carcinoma or head and neck squamous cell carcinoma were enrolled in the trial. CD4+ and CD8+ T cells were sorted separately from peripheral blood before TCR sequencing.

Genomic DNA was isolated from the sorted cells so that the TCRbeta CDR3 region could be sequenced. The immunoSEQ Assay was used for sequencing of TCRbeta CDR3 regions. TCRdb obtained this table from immuneACCESS and retained in-frame rearrangements with V and J assigned. These tables miss some clones; where compared with another copy, unresolved V genes account for less than half of the shortfall, and the remainder is unexplained. The sample profile shows tens of thousands of clones; about 73% of them were found once. The ten largest account for about 5.4% of the sample. There are a few counts of this clone. Its antigen is not yet known. One base away there is no much larger clone; base qualities are not given.

The chain is assembled from TRBV11-2 and TRBJ1-2; the D gene is perhaps TRBD1, from 6 matching bases. The receptor was derived from an adult with an advanced solid tumor such as melanoma, head and neck, liver or kidney cancer. The sequenced sample was CD4+ or CD8+ T cells sorted from blood, obtained in a trial of the OX40 agonist ivuxolimab. The CDR3 amino acid sequence is: CASSGRDTRMGGYTF. The DNA sequence is given as TGTGCCAGCAGCGGACGGGACACGAGGATGGGAGGCTACACCTTC.